The rows below give T cell receptor beta chains drawn from one sample of a study of T cell repertoires and HLA-DP antigens. This table comes from immunoSEQ multiplex PCR, and its TCRdb copy is limited to in-frame clones, with some not included. The sample has approximately 100,000 clones, approximately 86% seen once. Antigens of these TCRs are unknown. The specimen sequenced was CD4+ T cells from PBMCs. The receptor set was obtained from a man in his fifties in good health and CMV-seronegative. Each CDR3 is given with its conserved first and last residue. The order of the fields is D gene, J gene, V gene, clone size, CDR3 protein, CDR3 DNA. D genes are given only for firm matches. Size tells how often a clone was seen (once, few, many) or the class of an expanded clone, and some rows leave it out.

D gene: .
J gene: TRBJ2-6
V gene: TRBV5-6
clone size: .
CDR3 protein: CASSLGTKRQTNVLTF
CDR3 DNA: TGTGCCAGCAGCTTAGGGACGAAACGTCAGACCAACGTCCTGACTTTC

D gene: TRBD2
J gene: TRBJ2-2
V gene: TRBV9
clone size: .
CDR3 protein: CASSSPGLAGGAGELFF
CDR3 DNA: TGTGCCAGCAGCTCCCCGGGGCTAGCGGGAGGGGCCGGGGAGCTGTTTTTT

D gene: TRBD1
J gene: TRBJ2-5
V gene: TRBV6-1
clone size: .
CDR3 protein: CASSINRGRETQYF
CDR3 DNA: TGTGCCAGCAGTATCAACAGGGGAAGGGAGACCCAGTACTTC

D gene: TRBD1
J gene: TRBJ2-3
V gene: TRBV7-2
clone size: .
CDR3 protein: CASSFDRGRSDTQYF
CDR3 DNA: TGTGCCAGCAGCTTCGACAGGGGGCGTTCAGATACGCAGTATTTT

D gene: TRBD1
J gene: TRBJ1-1
V gene: TRBV7-2
clone size: .
CDR3 protein: CASSHGQGGSEAFF
CDR3 DNA: TGTGCCAGCAGCCATGGACAGGGAGGGTCTGAAGCTTTCTTT

D gene: .
J gene: TRBJ2-1
V gene: TRBV11-3
clone size: .
CDR3 protein: CASSRATGANEQFF
CDR3 DNA: TGTGCCAGCAGCCGAGCGACAGGAGCCAATGAGCAGTTCTTC

D gene: .
J gene: TRBJ2-7
V gene: TRBV28
clone size: .
CDR3 protein: CASSLSGPYEQYF
CDR3 DNA: TGTGCCAGCAGTTTGAGCGGGCCCTACGAGCAGTACTTC

D gene: .
J gene: TRBJ2-2
V gene: TRBV19
clone size: .
CDR3 protein: CASSIVGTVNTGELFF
CDR3 DNA: TGTGCCAGTAGTATAGTCGGGACGGTGAACACCGGGGAGCTGTTTTTT

D gene: .
J gene: TRBJ2-2
V gene: TRBV5-1
clone size: .
CDR3 protein: CASSGTGELFF
CDR3 DNA: TGCGCCTCTTCGGGTACCGGGGAGCTGTTTTTT

D gene: .
J gene: TRBJ1-2
V gene: TRBV11-1
clone size: .
CDR3 protein: CASSLDKNYGYTF
CDR3 DNA: TGTGCCAGCAGCTTAGACAAGAACTATGGCTACACCTTC

D gene: .
J gene: TRBJ2-2
V gene: TRBV6-5
clone size: .
CDR3 protein: CASSQTGSAGELFF
CDR3 DNA: TGTGCCAGCAGCCAAACAGGGTCGGCCGGGGAGCTGTTTTTT

D gene: .
J gene: TRBJ2-7
V gene: TRBV29-1
clone size: .
CDR3 protein: CSVATQYTYEQYF
CDR3 DNA: TGCAGCGTTGCTACACAGTACACCTACGAGCAGTACTTC

D gene: .
J gene: TRBJ1-5
V gene: TRBV2
clone size: .
CDR3 protein: CASSEDGNLLPQHF
CDR3 DNA: TGTGCCAGCAGTGAAGACGGCAATCTCCTGCCCCAGCATTTT

D gene: .
J gene: TRBJ1-2
V gene: TRBV20-1
clone size: .
CDR3 protein: CSAISMGYTF
CDR3 DNA: TGCAGTGCTATCTCGATGGGCTACACCTTC

D gene: .
J gene: TRBJ1-3
V gene: TRBV29-1
clone size: .
CDR3 protein: CSAGTPSGNTIYF
CDR3 DNA: TGCAGCGCAGGGACACCCTCTGGAAACACCATATATTTT

D gene: .
J gene: TRBJ2-1
V gene: TRBV28
clone size: .
CDR3 protein: CASSSSTREQFF
CDR3 DNA: TGTGCCAGCAGTTCCTCGACCCGTGAGCAGTTCTTC

D gene: TRBD1
J gene: TRBJ2-5
V gene: TRBV29-1
clone size: .
CDR3 protein: CSVDRTGLQETQYF
CDR3 DNA: TGCAGCGTTGACCGGACAGGCCTACAAGAGACCCAGTACTTC

D gene: .
J gene: TRBJ1-6
V gene: TRBV27
clone size: once
CDR3 protein: CASSLQTANSPLHF
CDR3 DNA: TGTGCCAGCAGTTTACAAACAGCAAATTCACCCCTCCACTTT

D gene: .
J gene: TRBJ2-5
V gene: TRBV19
clone size: .
CDR3 protein: CASSIGQKTQYF
CDR3 DNA: TGTGCCAGTAGTATCGGACAGAAGACCCAGTACTTC

D gene: .
J gene: TRBJ1-2
V gene: TRBV28
clone size: .
CDR3 protein: CASSASQGTYGYTF
CDR3 DNA: TGTGCCAGCAGTGCCTCGCAGGGAACCTATGGCTACACCTTC

D gene: .
J gene: TRBJ2-3
V gene: TRBV11-3
clone size: .
CDR3 protein: CASSLGRGTDTQYF
CDR3 DNA: TGTGCCAGCAGCTTAGGTCGAGGCACAGATACGCAGTATTTT

D gene: .
J gene: TRBJ1-3
V gene: TRBV7-2
clone size: .
CDR3 protein: CASSRGGDGNTIYF
CDR3 DNA: TGTGCCAGCAGCCGTGGAGGTGATGGAAACACCATATATTTT

D gene: .
J gene: TRBJ1-2
V gene: TRBV29-1
clone size: once
CDR3 protein: CSVERSGESYGYTF
CDR3 DNA: TGCAGCGTTGAGCGGTCCGGGGAGAGCTATGGCTACACCTTC

D gene: .
J gene: TRBJ1-3
V gene: TRBV30
clone size: .
CDR3 protein: CAWSHLPGNTIYF
CDR3 DNA: TGTGCCTGGAGTCACCTTCCCGGAAACACCATATATTTT

D gene: TRBD1
J gene: TRBJ2-3
V gene: TRBV28
clone size: .
CDR3 protein: CASSIRTGARTDTQYF
CDR3 DNA: TGTGCCAGCAGTATAAGGACAGGGGCACGCACAGATACGCAGTATTTT